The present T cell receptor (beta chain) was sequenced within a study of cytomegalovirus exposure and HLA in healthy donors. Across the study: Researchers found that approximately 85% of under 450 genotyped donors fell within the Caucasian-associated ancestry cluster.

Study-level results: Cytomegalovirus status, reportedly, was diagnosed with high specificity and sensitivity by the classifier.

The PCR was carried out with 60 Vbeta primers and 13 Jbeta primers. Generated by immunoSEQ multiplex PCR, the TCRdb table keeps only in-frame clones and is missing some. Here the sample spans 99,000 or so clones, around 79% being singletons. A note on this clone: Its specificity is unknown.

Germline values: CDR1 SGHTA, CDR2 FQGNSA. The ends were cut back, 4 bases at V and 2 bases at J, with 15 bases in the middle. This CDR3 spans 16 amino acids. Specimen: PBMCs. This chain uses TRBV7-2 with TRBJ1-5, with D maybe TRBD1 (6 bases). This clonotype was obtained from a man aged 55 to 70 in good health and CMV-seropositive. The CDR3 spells CASSSVGAAGNQPQHF. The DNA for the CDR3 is TGTGCCAGCAGCTCTGTGGGGGCGGCGGGCAATCAGCCCCAGCATTTT.